The 27 T cell receptor beta chains below were found in one sample sequenced in a study of blood T cell repertoires in COVID-19. Clones were sequenced by immunoSEQ multiplex PCR, and TCRdb holds only the in-frame ones, with some missing. The data contain tens of thousands of clones, around 80% of them singletons. The sample consisted of peripheral blood. These receptor sequences come from a human donor in a cohort sampled during active COVID-19.

This clone came up once. The chain is built from TRBV2 and TRBJ2-2; 8 bases map to TRBD2. The CDR3 runs 16 residues. J gave up 3 bases and V 5 bases, and 8 bases lay outside the gene matches. The germline V gene has CDR1 SNHLY and CDR2 FYNNEI. The CDR3 sequence: CASSPGLAGYTGELFF. The CDR3 coding sequence is TGTGCCAGCAGTCCGGGGTTAGCGGGGTACACCGGGGAGCTGTTTTTT.

The chain couples TRBV7-8 to TRBJ1-4; TRBD1 matches at 9 bases. V was pared by 2 bases and J by 5 bases, with 3 bases of the junction left unmatched. The germline V gene has CDR1 SGHVS and CDR2 FQNEAQ. The CDR3 runs 15 residues. The CDR3 spells CASSLMGQGNEKLFF. In nucleotides, the CDR3 is TGTGCCAGCAGCTTAATGGGACAGGGAAATGAAAAACTGTTTTTT. Full variable domain (remainder filled in from reference TRBV7-8 and TRBJ1-4): GAGVSQSPRYKVAKRGQDVALRCDPISGHVSLFWYQQALGQGPEFLTYFQNEAQLDKSGLPSDRFFAERPEGSVSTLKIQRTQQEDSAVYLCASSLMGQGNEKLFFGSGTQLSVL.

The gene calls are TRBV6-5 and TRBJ2-7, with D maybe TRBD2 (6 bases). The CDR3 contains 16 residues. Trimming left V 0 bases short and J 2 bases short, with 14 bases between. Germline CDR1 and CDR2: MNHEY and SVGAGI. The CDR3 coding sequence is TGTGCCAGCAGTTACTCGATCTCGGGAGAAGCCTACGAGCAGTACTTC. Translating gives CASSYSISGEAYEQYF.

The chain joins TRBV6-5 to TRBJ2-1; TRBD2 matches 8 bases. The germline V gene has CDR1 MNHEY and CDR2 SVGAGI. With V trimmed by 2 bases and J by 5 bases, 5 bases remained unmatched. This CDR3 is built from 15 residues. This chain's CDR3 is CASSYPGTRDNEQFF. In DNA form, the CDR3 reads TGTGCCAGCAGTTACCCCGGGACTAGGGACAATGAGCAGTTCTTC.

The chain uses TRBV5-4 and TRBJ2-7; 10 bases line up with TRBD2. Germline lookup yields CDR1 SGHNT and CDR2 YYREEE (reference sequence). The CDR3 covers 15 residues. J was trimmed by 4 bases and V by 5 bases; bases with no gene match: 9. The CDR3 DNA is TGTGCCAGCAGTTCTAGCGGGAGTTTACCTTACGAGCAGTACTTC. Encoded protein: CASSSSGSLPYEQYF.

The chain couples TRBV30 to TRBJ2-7; unclear D gene. V gave up 5 bases and J gave up 3 bases, with 8 bases separating them. Germline values: CDR1 GTSNPN, CDR2 SVGIG (reference sequence). The CDR3 has 11 amino acids. CDR3 coding DNA: TGTGCCTGGGAGAACGGCTACGAGCAGTACTTC. Amino acid sequence: CAWENGYEQYF.

This rearrangement joins TRBV7-6 to TRBJ1-4; D not certain. Trimming left V 2 bases short and J 0 bases short, with 13 bases between. Per the germline V gene, CDR1 is SGHVS and CDR2 is FNYEAQ. CDR3 size: 17 residues. As DNA, the CDR3 is TGTGCCAGCAGCTTACTCTCCTACGTCTCAACTAATGAAAAACTGTTTTTT. Encoded protein: CASSLLSYVSTNEKLFF. Full variable domain (remainder filled in from reference TRBV7-6 and TRBJ1-4): GAGVSQSPRYKVTKRGQDVALRCDPISGHVSLYWYRQALGQGPEFLTYFNYEAQQDKSGLPNDRFSAERPEGSISTLTIQRTEQRDSAMYRCASSLLSYVSTNEKLFFGSGTQLSVL.

The gene calls are TRBV5-1 and TRBJ2-1; TRBD2 might be the D (5 bases). This CDR3 has 15 amino acids. Trimming took 4 bases from V and 7 from J, leaving 18 bases between them. Germline V CDR1 and CDR2: SGHRS, YFSETQ. CDR3 in DNA: TGCGCCAGCAGCGCCGGACTGACCGCCGTAAATGAGCAGTTCTTC. As protein: CASSAGLTAVNEQFF.

The CDR3 region is CASSLKPLGGGSTEAFF. CDR3 coding DNA: TGCGCCAGCAGCTTAAAACCACTGGGGGGAGGGAGCACTGAAGCTTTCTTT. The chain couples TRBV5-1 to TRBJ1-1; the D gene is possibly TRBD1 (5 bases). Germline V gives CDR1 SGHRS, CDR2 YFSETQ. V was shortened by 2 bases and J by 4 bases, with 21 bases between the two germline ends. This CDR3 region has 17 residues.

The chain carries TRBV7-2 and TRBJ2-6, with unresolved D. Germline V gene data show CDR1 as SGHTA and CDR2 as FQGNSA. Trimming stripped 5 bases from V and 0 bases from J, with 8 bases between. The CDR3 contains 15 residues. In DNA, the CDR3 is TGTGCCAGCAGCCAACGGAGCTCTGGGGCCAACGTCCTGACTTTC. Protein sequence: CASSQRSSGANVLTF.

The J gene is TRBJ2-3, the V gene TRBV25-1; D is unresolved. The CDR3 runs to 15 residues. Germline V lookup: CDR1 MGHDK, CDR2 SYGVNS. Between the trimmed V and J ends, which lost 5 bases and 0 bases, there was a span of 12 bases. CDR3 amino acids: CASSPKTSSTDTQYF. The CDR3 nucleotides are TGTGCCAGCAGTCCAAAAACATCTAGCACAGATACGCAGTATTTT.

The chain carries TRBV14 and TRBJ2-5; 14 bases fit TRBD2. Germline CDR1 reads SGHDN; CDR2 reads FVKESK. The CDR3 spans 16 residues. V gave up 4 bases and J gave up 4 bases; unmatched junction bases: 5. The CDR3 DNA is TGTGCCAGCAGCCTGCACGGGACTAGCGGGAGAGAGACCCAGTACTTC. Protein product: CASSLHGTSGRETQYF.

The genes are TRBV25-1 and TRBJ1-4; 7 bases are shared with TRBD1. Germline values: CDR1 MGHDK, CDR2 SYGVNS. The CDR3 is 14 residues long. V lost 4 bases and J lost 7; bases outside the gene matches: 6. CDR3 amino acids: CASSASTGVEKLFF. The DNA for the CDR3 is TGTGCCAGCAGTGCCAGTACAGGGGTTGAAAAACTGTTTTTT.

The chain employs TRBV11-3 and TRBJ2-7; 9 bases map to TRBD1. CDR1 is SGHNT, CDR2 YENEEA, per germline. This CDR3 comprises 15 residues. The ends lost 5 bases at V and 4 bases at J; junction bases unmatched: 9. CDR3 in amino acids: CASSLRDRADYEQYF. The CDR3 coding sequence is TGTGCCAGCAGCCTCCGGGACAGGGCCGATTACGAGCAGTACTTC.

This chain connects TRBV18 to TRBJ2-3; 9 bases map to TRBD1. After removal of 4 bases from V and 1 base from J, the junction contained 0 bases not matched to a gene. Looked up from germline, CDR1 is KGHSH and CDR2 is LQKENI. CDR3 length equals 14 residues. DNA for the CDR3: TGTGCCAGCTCACGGACAGGGGGCACAGATACGCAGTATTTT. Translating gives CASSRTGGTDTQYF.

In regard to this clone: An end of the junction differs from the germline gene, which may be a read error. CDR3 loop: CATSDPDRESSEQYF. DNA for the CDR3: TGTGCCACCAGTGACCCTGACAGGGAATCCTCCGAGCAGTACTTC. The gene calls are TRBV24-1 and TRBJ2-7; 7 bases fit TRBD1. The CDR3 has 15 residues. CDR1 KGHDR and CDR2 SFDVKD come from the germline V gene.

This rearrangement joins TRBV7-9 to TRBJ2-3; 10 bases are shared with TRBD2. The CDR3 is 16 amino acids. V was clipped by 5 bases and J by 4 bases; unmatched bases: 9. Germline assignment: CDR1 SEHNR and CDR2 FQNEAQ (reference sequence). In DNA, the CDR3 is TGTGCCAGCAGCCTCCCCACTAGCGGGACTGCAGATACGCAGTATTTT. Translated: CASSLPTSGTADTQYF.

This chain links TRBV5-1 with TRBJ2-7, with 10 bases matching TRBD2. Germline CDR1 and CDR2: SGHRS and YFSETQ. There are 16 residues in the CDR3. J gave up 5 bases and V 4 bases, and 12 bases lay outside the gene matches. The CDR3 nucleotides are TGCGCCAGCAGCCCCCCGGGGCTAGCGGGAGCGAACGAGCAGTACTTC. This encodes CASSPPGLAGANEQYF.

V and J are TRBV30 and TRBJ2-1; D might be TRBD1 (5 bases). Between the trimmed V and J ends, which lost 0 bases and 0 bases, there was a span of 9 bases. Germline CDR1 GTSNPN, CDR2 SVGIG (reference sequence). CDR3 length: 15 residues. The CDR3 reads CAWSVGQISYNEQFF. The DNA of the CDR3 is TGTGCCTGGAGTGTGGGGCAGATCTCCTACAATGAGCAGTTCTTC.

V usage is TRBV6-1 and J usage is TRBJ2-4; D call uncertain. Germline V gene lookup returns CDR1 MNHNS and CDR2 SASEGT. The CDR3 has 16 residues. The V gene lost 2 bases and the J gene lost 2 bases, with 13 bases spanning the gap. CDR3 amino acids: CASSELSFLSKNIQYF. The CDR3 DNA reads TGTGCCAGCAGTGAACTGTCCTTTTTGTCCAAAAACATTCAGTACTTC.

The genes are TRBV27 and TRBJ2-2; 11 nucleotides agree with TRBD2. This CDR3 comprises 17 residues. V was pared by 3 bases and J by 1 base, with 4 bases of the junction left unmatched. CDR1 is MNHEY, CDR2 SMNVEV, per germline (reference sequence). The chain's CDR3 is CASSFLAGGLNTGELFF. The DNA for the CDR3 is TGTGCCAGCAGTTTCCTAGCGGGAGGACTGAACACCGGGGAGCTGTTTTTT.

The chain employs TRBV19 and TRBJ2-1; 10 positions match TRBD2. The V segment lost 8 bases and the J segment 9 bases; nucleotides outside the gene matches: 1. CDR3 length equals 11 residues. Looked up from germline, CDR1 is LNHDA and CDR2 is SQIVND (reference sequence). DNA of the CDR3: TGTGCCAGTGTAGCGGGAGGTGAGCAGTTCTTC. Encoded protein: CASVAGGEQFF.

CDR3 in DNA: TGTGCCAGCTCACCGGGACAGAGTGATGGCTACACCTTC. Protein: CASSPGQSDGYTF. J is TRBJ1-2 and V is TRBV18; 7 bases fit TRBD1. The CDR3 has 13 amino acids. CDR1 KGHSH and CDR2 LQKENI come from the germline V gene. With 3 bases clipped from V and 6 bases from J, the junction kept 4 bases outside the gene matches.

In the case of this clone: Sequence at one end of the junction differs from germline and may be a read error. The chain couples TRBV5-1 to TRBJ2-7; the D gene is possibly TRBD1 (6 bases). From germline, CDR1 is SGHRS and CDR2 YFSETQ. The CDR3 contains 16 residues. The CDR3 coding sequence is TGCGCCAGCAGCTTGGATCCTGCAGGGGTCTCCAACGAGCAGTACTTC. This codes for CASSLDPAGVSNEQYF.

This chain links TRBV7-2 with TRBJ2-2; 13 bases fit TRBD2. Per the germline V gene, CDR1 is SGHTA and CDR2 is FQGNSA. The CDR3 loop spans 16 amino acids. J was trimmed by 4 bases and V by 5 bases; bases with no gene match: 4. CDR3 protein: CASSRTSGSGTGELFF. The CDR3 DNA follows: TGTGCCAGCAGCAGGACTAGCGGGAGTGGCACCGGGGAGCTGTTTTTT. Drawing the rest from reference TRBV7-2 and TRBJ2-2, the complete variable domain is GAGVSQSPSNKVTEKGKDVELRCDPISGHTALYWYRQSLGQGLEFLIYFQGNSAPDKSGLPSDRFSAERTGGSVSTLTIQRTQQEDSAVYLCASSRTSGSGTGELFFGEGSRLTVL.

The chain couples TRBV15 to TRBJ2-1; D remains ambiguous. V was clipped by 5 bases and J by 15 bases, with 20 bases between them. The CDR3 has 13 amino acids. Germline V gene lookup returns CDR1 LNHNV and CDR2 YYDKDF (reference sequence). CDR3 in DNA: TGTGCCACCAGCGGCTTCACGGGTCAGACCCGGTTCTTC. Translated: CATSGFTGQTRFF.

The V gene is TRBV9, the J gene TRBJ2-1; 11 nucleotides match TRBD2. CDR1 and CDR2 from the germline V gene are SGDLS and YYNGEE. V lost 4 bases, J lost 10 bases, and 10 bases stayed unmatched. The CDR3 consists of 15 residues. Here the CDR3 DNA reads TGTGCCAGCAGCACCACGCTAGGGACTAGCGGCGAGCAGTTCTTC. It yields the protein CASSTTLGTSGEQFF.